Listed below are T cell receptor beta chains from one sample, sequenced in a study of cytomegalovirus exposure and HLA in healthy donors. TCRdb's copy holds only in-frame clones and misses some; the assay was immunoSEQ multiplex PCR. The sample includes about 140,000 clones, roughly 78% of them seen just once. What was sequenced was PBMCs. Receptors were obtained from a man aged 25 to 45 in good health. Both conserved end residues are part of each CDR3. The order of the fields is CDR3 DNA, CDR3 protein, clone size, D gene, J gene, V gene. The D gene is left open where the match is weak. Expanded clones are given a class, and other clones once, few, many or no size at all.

CDR3 DNA: TGTGCCAGCAACAGGGGGACATTCCAAGAGACCCAGTACTTC
CDR3 protein: CASNRGTFQETQYF
clone size: once
D gene: TRBD1
J gene: TRBJ2-5
V gene: TRBV28

CDR3 DNA: TGTGCCAGCAGCCAAGCGGGACAGGGAACTTTGGGCAAAAACATTCAGTACTTC
CDR3 protein: CASSQAGQGTLGKNIQYF
clone size: -
D gene: TRBD1
J gene: TRBJ2-4
V gene: TRBV4-2

CDR3 DNA: TGTGCCAGCAGCTTGCGAGGGCCAGCCTACGAGCAGTACTTC
CDR3 protein: CASSLRGPAYEQYF
clone size: -
D gene: -
J gene: TRBJ2-7
V gene: TRBV5-5

CDR3 DNA: TGTGCCAGCAGTTTATCGTACAGAGCTTCCTACGAGCAGTACTTC
CDR3 protein: CASSLSYRASYEQYF
clone size: -
D gene: -
J gene: TRBJ2-7
V gene: TRBV27

CDR3 DNA: TGTGCCAGCAGCGTTTATATCCTAGCGGGAGATACGCAGTATTTT
CDR3 protein: CASSVYILAGDTQYF
clone size: -
D gene: TRBD2
J gene: TRBJ2-3
V gene: TRBV5-4

CDR3 DNA: TGTGCCACCCCGATGGGGGGGGCAGTGGACACCGGGGAGCTGTTTTTT
CDR3 protein: CATPMGGAVDTGELFF
clone size: -
D gene: -
J gene: TRBJ2-2
V gene: TRBV7-9

CDR3 DNA: TGCGCCAGCAGTGAGTCGCCAGGGGCTGGTACTGAAGCTTTCTTT
CDR3 protein: CASSESPGAGTEAFF
clone size: once
D gene: -
J gene: TRBJ1-1
V gene: TRBV10-1

CDR3 DNA: TGTGCCAGCTCTCAGCGGGGGGCCAACGTCCTGACTTTC
CDR3 protein: CASSQRGANVLTF
clone size: -
D gene: -
J gene: TRBJ2-6
V gene: TRBV18

CDR3 DNA: TGTGCCAGCAGCTTGGGGCCGGAGCAGCCCCAGCATTTT
CDR3 protein: CASSLGPEQPQHF
clone size: -
D gene: -
J gene: TRBJ1-5
V gene: TRBV7-3

CDR3 DNA: TGTGCCAGCAGTGTCACCCGGGGTGATGAGCAGTTCTTC
CDR3 protein: CASSVTRGDEQFF
clone size: -
D gene: -
J gene: TRBJ2-1
V gene: TRBV6-4

CDR3 DNA: TGTGCCTGGAGTCCTGTGACAGGGAGGAATGAAAAACTGTTTTTT
CDR3 protein: CAWSPVTGRNEKLFF
clone size: -
D gene: TRBD1
J gene: TRBJ1-4
V gene: TRBV30

CDR3 DNA: TGTGCCAGCAGCGAGACAGATAGCAATCAGCCCCAGCATTTT
CDR3 protein: CASSETDSNQPQHF
clone size: -
D gene: -
J gene: TRBJ1-5
V gene: TRBV9

CDR3 DNA: TGTGCCAGCAGCTTCCCGGAGACTCGTGGCCGCAATCAGCCCCAGCATTTT
CDR3 protein: CASSFPETRGRNQPQHF
clone size: -
D gene: -
J gene: TRBJ1-5
V gene: TRBV7-2

CDR3 DNA: TGTGCCAGTATGTTTTCGGGGCAGCCCCAGCATTTT
CDR3 protein: CASMFSGQPQHF
clone size: -
D gene: -
J gene: TRBJ1-5
V gene: TRBV19

CDR3 DNA: TGTGCCAGTAGCGGGGCCGAGGGAGAGACCCAGTACTTC
CDR3 protein: CASSGAEGETQYF
clone size: -
D gene: TRBD2
J gene: TRBJ2-5
V gene: TRBV30

CDR3 DNA: TGTGCCAGCAGCTTAGGGGGCGGGGCGGGTGAGGCTTTCTTT
CDR3 protein: CASSLGGGAGEAFF
clone size: -
D gene: -
J gene: TRBJ1-1
V gene: TRBV7-2

CDR3 DNA: TGTGCCAGCAGCAAAGACGTCAGGGGGAGCTCTGGAAACACCATATATTTT
CDR3 protein: CASSKDVRGSSGNTIYF
clone size: -
D gene: -
J gene: TRBJ1-3
V gene: TRBV21-1

CDR3 DNA: TGCGCCAGCAAGTGGCTAGCGGATCCCACAGATACGCAGTATTTT
CDR3 protein: CASKWLADPTDTQYF
clone size: -
D gene: TRBD2
J gene: TRBJ2-3
V gene: TRBV4-1

CDR3 DNA: TGTGCCAGCAGTTTCCTCGGACAGGGAGTATATGGCTACACCTTC
CDR3 protein: CASSFLGQGVYGYTF
clone size: -
D gene: TRBD1
J gene: TRBJ1-2
V gene: TRBV27

CDR3 DNA: TGCGCCAGCAGCCGAGGCTTAGCGGGAGGGCGCACAGATACGCAGTATTTT
CDR3 protein: CASSRGLAGGRTDTQYF
clone size: few
D gene: TRBD2
J gene: TRBJ2-3
V gene: TRBV5-1

CDR3 DNA: TGCGCCAGCACTTTGGGGGCAGACACCGGGGAGCTGTTTTTT
CDR3 protein: CASTLGADTGELFF
clone size: -
D gene: -
J gene: TRBJ2-2
V gene: TRBV5-1

CDR3 DNA: TGTGCCACCAGCAGAGCCCCCCCCCGGGACAGGCTTTGGCAGTACTTC
CDR3 protein: CATSRAPPRDRLWQYF
clone size: -
D gene: TRBD1
J gene: TRBJ2-7
V gene: TRBV15

CDR3 DNA: TGTGCCAGCAGGCCCGGGACAGGCCAGTTTCCGCAGTATTTT
CDR3 protein: CASRPGTGQFPQYF
clone size: -
D gene: TRBD1
J gene: TRBJ2-3
V gene: TRBV2

CDR3 DNA: TGTGCCAGCAGCCCACGGACTAGCGGGAGTGTTACAGATACGCAGTATTTT
CDR3 protein: CASSPRTSGSVTDTQYF
clone size: -
D gene: TRBD2
J gene: TRBJ2-3
V gene: TRBV4-2

CDR3 DNA: TGTGCCAGCAGCCAAAGCGGTGAGCAGTTCTTC
CDR3 protein: CASSQSGEQFF
clone size: -
D gene: -
J gene: TRBJ2-1
V gene: TRBV7-3

CDR3 DNA: TGTGCCAGCAGTTACGGGCGGGCTAGCGGGAGCTACGAGCAGTACTTC
CDR3 protein: CASSYGRASGSYEQYF
clone size: once
D gene: TRBD2
J gene: TRBJ2-7
V gene: TRBV6-5

CDR3 DNA: TGTGCCAGCAGCCAAGATCGTAGCGGGGGAGGAGATGAGCAGTTCTTC
CDR3 protein: CASSQDRSGGGDEQFF
clone size: -
D gene: TRBD2
J gene: TRBJ2-1
V gene: TRBV4-2

CDR3 DNA: TGCGCCAGCAGCTCGACAGGGGGCGATTACGAGCAGTACTTC
CDR3 protein: CASSSTGGDYEQYF
clone size: once
D gene: TRBD1
J gene: TRBJ2-7
V gene: TRBV5-1

CDR3 DNA: TGTGCCAGCAGCCCGCCTCCGGGACAGGAGGGCAATCAGCCCCAGCATTTT
CDR3 protein: CASSPPPGQEGNQPQHF
clone size: -
D gene: TRBD1
J gene: TRBJ1-5
V gene: TRBV7-9

CDR3 DNA: TGCGCCAGCAGCTTGGGGGACAGGGGAACCAAACTGTTTTTT
CDR3 protein: CASSLGDRGTKLFF
clone size: -
D gene: TRBD1
J gene: TRBJ1-4
V gene: TRBV5-1

CDR3 DNA: TGTGCCAGCAGTTTGCGGGGGTGGGGTCACTACGAGCAGTACTTC
CDR3 protein: CASSLRGWGHYEQYF
clone size: -
D gene: TRBD2
J gene: TRBJ2-7
V gene: TRBV27

CDR3 DNA: TGCGCCACCCGACTAGTCCCGCTCTACAATGAGCAGTTCTTC
CDR3 protein: CATRLVPLYNEQFF
clone size: few
D gene: -
J gene: TRBJ2-1
V gene: TRBV4-1

CDR3 DNA: TGTGCCAGCAGCTTCGGGGGGTATGGGCAAGAGACCCAGTACTTC
CDR3 protein: CASSFGGYGQETQYF
clone size: -
D gene: TRBD2
J gene: TRBJ2-5
V gene: TRBV5-8

CDR3 DNA: TGTGCCAGCAGCTTAGCTTTTTCCGTTCTTAATCAGCCCCAGCATTTT
CDR3 protein: CASSLAFSVLNQPQHF
clone size: -
D gene: -
J gene: TRBJ1-5
V gene: TRBV7-2

CDR3 DNA: TGCGCCAGCAGCCAAGAAGGAGGGTGGATGGCAGATGAAGCTTTCTTT
CDR3 protein: CASSQEGGWMADEAFF
clone size: -
D gene: -
J gene: TRBJ1-1
V gene: TRBV4-1

CDR3 DNA: TGTGCCAGCAGCTTATCGGGAGGCACAGATACGCAGTATTTT
CDR3 protein: CASSLSGGTDTQYF
clone size: once
D gene: -
J gene: TRBJ2-3
V gene: TRBV7-3

CDR3 DNA: TGTGCCAGCAGCCCGGGACAGGGGTCAAATTCACCCCTCCACTTT
CDR3 protein: CASSPGQGSNSPLHF
clone size: -
D gene: TRBD1
J gene: TRBJ1-6
V gene: TRBV2

CDR3 DNA: TGTGCCAGCAGCTCCTTAGCGGGAGGGCCCACCGGGGAGCTGTTTTTT
CDR3 protein: CASSSLAGGPTGELFF
clone size: -
D gene: TRBD2
J gene: TRBJ2-2
V gene: TRBV5-6

CDR3 DNA: TGTGCCAGCAGCGTCTGGGTAGGGGACTACAATGAGCAGTTCTTC
CDR3 protein: CASSVWVGDYNEQFF
clone size: -
D gene: -
J gene: TRBJ2-1
V gene: TRBV9

CDR3 DNA: TGTGCCAGCAGCTATGGGACAGGGCCCTCCTGGGAGCAGTACTTC
CDR3 protein: CASSYGTGPSWEQYF
clone size: -
D gene: TRBD1
J gene: TRBJ2-7
V gene: TRBV11-2

CDR3 DNA: TGTGCCAGCAGCGCACAATTGACAGGGGGCTACGAGACCCAGTACTTC
CDR3 protein: CASSAQLTGGYETQYF
clone size: -
D gene: TRBD1
J gene: TRBJ2-5
V gene: TRBV7-3

CDR3 DNA: TGTGCCAGCAGCCGCTTGGACAGCCAAGAGACCCAGTACTTC
CDR3 protein: CASSRLDSQETQYF
clone size: few
D gene: -
J gene: TRBJ2-5
V gene: TRBV7-8

CDR3 DNA: TGTGCCAGCAGCTCGCCTAAGAAAATAGCGGGAGGTAGGGCCGGGGAGCTGTTTTTT
CDR3 protein: CASSSPKKIAGGRAGELFF
clone size: -
D gene: TRBD2
J gene: TRBJ2-2
V gene: TRBV11-2

CDR3 DNA: TGTGCCACCAGCACTCTTCCTATGGGAGCGGGAGGAGATACGCAGTATTTT
CDR3 protein: CATSTLPMGAGGDTQYF
clone size: -
D gene: TRBD2
J gene: TRBJ2-3
V gene: TRBV15

CDR3 DNA: TGTGCCAGCAGTGGTGGGGTAGCAGGGGTGAGGACTGAAGCTTTCTTT
CDR3 protein: CASSGGVAGVRTEAFF
clone size: -
D gene: -
J gene: TRBJ1-1
V gene: TRBV6-1

CDR3 DNA: TGCGCCAGCAGCCAAGACAGGGGGCATGAGCAGTTCTTC
CDR3 protein: CASSQDRGHEQFF
clone size: -
D gene: TRBD1
J gene: TRBJ2-1
V gene: TRBV5-1

CDR3 DNA: TGCGCCAGCAGCCAACAGACAGGGAGCAATCAGCCCCAGCATTTT
CDR3 protein: CASSQQTGSNQPQHF
clone size: -
D gene: TRBD1
J gene: TRBJ1-5
V gene: TRBV4-1

CDR3 DNA: TGTGCCAGCAGCCCTAGGGCGGGCCAGAGCTCCTACGAGCAGTACTTC
CDR3 protein: CASSPRAGQSSYEQYF
clone size: -
D gene: -
J gene: TRBJ2-7
V gene: TRBV7-6

CDR3 DNA: TGTGCCAGCAGTTCACCGGGACAGGCAAAAGGAAGTGAAGCTTTCTTT
CDR3 protein: CASSSPGQAKGSEAFF
clone size: -
D gene: TRBD1
J gene: TRBJ1-1
V gene: TRBV6-5

CDR3 DNA: TGTGCCAGCAGGGGGACAGAACACACCGGGGAGCTGTTTTTT
CDR3 protein: CASRGTEHTGELFF
clone size: -
D gene: TRBD1
J gene: TRBJ2-2
V gene: TRBV2

CDR3 DNA: TGTGCCAGCAGCGTAGCGGAGAGCTCCTACAATGAGCAGTTCTTC
CDR3 protein: CASSVAESSYNEQFF
clone size: -
D gene: -
J gene: TRBJ2-1
V gene: TRBV2

CDR3 DNA: TGTGCCAGCAGCCCGGGGGGGGCCAACTACGAGCAGTACTTC
CDR3 protein: CASSPGGANYEQYF
clone size: -
D gene: TRBD2
J gene: TRBJ2-7
V gene: TRBV28

CDR3 DNA: TGTGCCAGCAGCACTAGCGGGAGGGCCATGACCGGGGAGCTGTTTTTT
CDR3 protein: CASSTSGRAMTGELFF
clone size: -
D gene: TRBD2
J gene: TRBJ2-2
V gene: TRBV7-9

CDR3 DNA: TGCGCCAGCAGCGGACCCGGGACAGGGGCTAACGAGCAGTACTTC
CDR3 protein: CASSGPGTGANEQYF
clone size: few
D gene: TRBD1
J gene: TRBJ2-7
V gene: TRBV5-1

CDR3 DNA: TGCAGCGCTGAAACAGGGGGCTTCGGAAACACCATATATTTT
CDR3 protein: CSAETGGFGNTIYF
clone size: few
D gene: TRBD1
J gene: TRBJ1-3
V gene: TRBV29-1

CDR3 DNA: TGTGCCAGCAGCTTGGTGGACAGGGGGAGGGCAGATACGCAGTATTTT
CDR3 protein: CASSLVDRGRADTQYF
clone size: -
D gene: TRBD1
J gene: TRBJ2-3
V gene: TRBV5-6

CDR3 DNA: TGTGCCAGCAGCCGGGACAGGAACTATGGCTACACCTTC
CDR3 protein: CASSRDRNYGYTF
clone size: -
D gene: TRBD1
J gene: TRBJ1-2
V gene: TRBV7-2

CDR3 DNA: TGTGCCAGCAGTTCGGAGGTCGCCTACGAGCAGTACTTC
CDR3 protein: CASSSEVAYEQYF
clone size: -
D gene: -
J gene: TRBJ2-7
V gene: TRBV14

CDR3 DNA: TGTGCCAGCAGCCGCGACAGCTGGGACACCGGGGAGCTGTTTTTT
CDR3 protein: CASSRDSWDTGELFF
clone size: -
D gene: -
J gene: TRBJ2-2
V gene: TRBV6-6